The 27 T cell receptor beta chains reported below all come from one sample, sequenced in a study of PD-1 blockade in classical Hodgkin lymphoma. Brentuximab vedotin exposure varied, and every patient relapsed after autologous stem cell transplantation. Only in-frame clones appear in the TCRdb table, and some are missing; sequencing was by immunoSEQ multiplex PCR. The top ten hold less than 20% of the sample, which has approximately 98,000 clones, around 89% seen once. Here the sequenced sample was peripheral blood mononuclear cells (PBMCs), taken before the second cycle of nivolumab. Every receptor here comes from a human donor with classical Hodgkin lymphoma.

This clone was recorded once. The rearrangement links TRBV6-5 to TRBJ1-5; D call uncertain. Trimming left V 5 bases short and J 5 bases short, with 10 bases between. CDR3 length equals 13 residues. CDR1 and CDR2 (germline): MNHEY, SVGAGI. The CDR3 here is CASSEREHQPQHF. The DNA for the CDR3 is TGTGCCAGCAGTGAGCGCGAGCATCAGCCCCAGCATTTT.

This chain joins TRBV27 and TRBJ2-7; D remains unclear. The CDR3 length is 11 residues. Trimming took 5 bases from V and 2 from J, leaving 4 bases between them. CDR1 is MNHEY and CDR2 is SMNVEV in the germline V gene (reference sequence). CDR3 bases: TGTGCCAGCAGTGACACCTACGAGCAGTACTTC. It is translated as CASSDTYEQYF.

The J gene is TRBJ1-5, the V gene TRBV10-2; possibly TRBD1 for D (6 bases). This CDR3 region has 14 residues. The germline gives CDR1 WSHSY, CDR2 SAAADI. V was cut by 3 bases and J by 7 bases, with 13 bases left in between. DNA for the CDR3: TGCGCCAGCAGTGATAAAGGGGGTATGCAGCCCCAGCATTTT. This encodes CASSDKGGMQPQHF.

The chain joins TRBV5-8 to TRBJ1-1; TRBD1 matches at 8 bases. From germline, CDR1 is SGHTS and CDR2 YDEGEE. The ends lost 4 bases at V and 5 bases at J; junction bases unmatched: 7. The CDR3 consists of 14 residues. The CDR3 loop is CASSPGGGMTEAFF. The CDR3 coding sequence is TGTGCCAGCAGCCCAGGGGGCGGTATGACTGAAGCTTTCTTT.

The chain has TRBV5-1 and TRBJ1-4; possible D gene TRBD1, 6 bases. V was shortened by 4 bases and J by 6 bases, with 13 bases between the two germline ends. The CDR3 is made up of 14 amino acids. Germline V gene sequence: CDR1 SGHRS, CDR2 YFSETQ. The CDR3 nucleotides are TGCGCCAGCAGCCACCTACCAGGGGATGAAAAACTGTTTTTT. Amino acids: CASSHLPGDEKLFF. Filled out from reference TRBV5-1 and TRBJ1-4, the complete variable domain reads KAGVTQTPRYLIKTRGQQVTLSCSPISGHRSVSWYQQTPGQGLQFLFEYFSETQRNKGNFPGRFSGRQFSNSRSEMNVSTLELGDSALYLCASSHLPGDEKLFFGSGTQLSVL.

V gene TRBV12-5 combines with J gene TRBJ2-5, with D maybe TRBD2 (5 bases). CDR3 size: 14 residues. V lost 3 bases and J 4 bases, leaving 12 bases between the germline ends. Germline V gives CDR1 LGHNT, CDR2 FRNRAP. In DNA, the CDR3 is TGTGCTAGTGGTTTTCCTAGCAGGAGAGAGACCCAGTACTTC. Amino acids: CASGFPSRRETQYF.

This clone was seen just once. DNA of the CDR3: TGTGCCAGTAGTCTACGGGGAAGGGGCTACGAGCAGTACTTC. It codes for CASSLRGRGYEQYF. This sequence joins TRBV19 and TRBJ2-7, with D possibly being TRBD1 or TRBD2 (5 bases each). CDR3 length equals 14 residues. Trimming cost V 5 bases and J 3 bases, with 14 bases left between them. The V gene's germline CDR1 is LNHDA and CDR2 SQIVND (reference sequence).

The rearrangement joins TRBV5-1 to TRBJ2-2; D might be TRBD2 (6 bases). This CDR3 is built from 15 residues. Per germline, CDR1 SGHRS and CDR2 YFSETQ. V was clipped by 1 base and J by 5 bases, with 12 bases between them. In nucleotides, the CDR3 is TGCGCCAGCAGCTTGAATCTAGCGCTTACCGGGGAGCTGTTTTTT. Amino acid sequence: CASSLNLALTGELFF.

V gene TRBV18 combines with J gene TRBJ2-7, with 7 bases lining up with TRBD1. The V and J ends lost 0 bases and 0 bases, in that order; junction bases with no gene match: 5. Germline CDR1 and CDR2: KGHSH and LQKENI. The CDR3 has 16 amino acids. CDR3 residues: CASSPPGTASSYEQYF. The CDR3 region has the DNA TGTGCCAGCTCACCACCCGGGACAGCTTCCTCCTACGAGCAGTACTTC.

The V and J genes are TRBV19 and TRBJ2-1, with D possibly matching TRBD2 (5 bases). Germline-derived CDR1 and CDR2 are LNHDA and SQIVND (reference sequence). There are 13 residues in the CDR3. V lost 5 bases to trimming and J lost 4 bases, with 9 bases between them. The CDR3 sequence: CASSSSGYNEQFF. The CDR3 nucleotides are TGTGCCAGTAGTTCCTCGGGGTACAATGAGCAGTTCTTC.

The chain carries TRBV5-1 and TRBJ1-3; D possibly corresponds to TRBD1 (5 bases). The V and J ends lost 4 bases and 1 base respectively, with 9 bases between them. CDR1 SGHRS and CDR2 YFSETQ come from the germline V gene. This CDR3 has 14 residues. The CDR3 region has the DNA TGCGCCAGCAGCGAGGACATATCTGGAAACACCATATATTTT. Its translation is CASSEDISGNTIYF.

The chain combines TRBV5-1 with TRBJ2-1; D could derive from TRBD1 or TRBD2 (5 bases each). This CDR3 region has 14 residues. The V end lost 5 bases, the J end lost 0 bases, and 9 bases lay between the germline ends. Germline values: CDR1 SGHRS, CDR2 YFSETQ. The CDR3 DNA sequence: TGCGCCAGCAGGGGGGATCTCTCCTACAATGAGCAGTTCTTC. Amino acids: CASRGDLSYNEQFF.

The chain couples TRBV28 to TRBJ1-5; D may be TRBD1 (6 bases). Trimming stripped 1 base from V and 9 bases from J, with 16 bases between. This CDR3 is 15 amino acids long. Germline-derived CDR1 and CDR2 are MDHEN and SYDVKM. This chain's CDR3 is CASSLSEQGPRPQHF. The CDR3 region has the DNA TGTGCCAGCAGTTTATCCGAACAGGGCCCCAGGCCCCAGCATTTT. The full variable domain, rest sourced from reference TRBV28 and TRBJ1-5, is DVKVTQSSRYLVKRTGEKVFLECVQDMDHENMFWYRQDPGLGLRLIYFSYDVKMKEKGDIPEGYSVSREKKERFSLILESASTNQTSMYLCASSLSEQGPRPQHFGDGTRLSIL.

The chain combines TRBV28 with TRBJ2-7; 9 nucleotides match TRBD1. Looked up from germline, CDR1 is MDHEN and CDR2 is SYDVKM. The CDR3 is 14 residues long. The junction had 5 bases not matched to a gene; V was cut back by 3 bases and J by 5 bases. CDR3 nucleotide sequence: TGTGCCAGCAGTTTTTACAGGGGGCAGAACGAGCAGTACTTC. Residues: CASSFYRGQNEQYF.

The gene calls are TRBV18 and TRBJ2-7; TRBD1 matches 8 bases. V shed 3 bases and J 6 bases; nucleotides not matched to a gene: 7. In germline, CDR1 is KGHSH, CDR2 LQKENI. This CDR3 is 14 amino acids long. CDR3 in DNA: TGTGCCAGCTCACCCGACGGGACAGGACCCGAGCAGTACTTC. Translating it yields CASSPDGTGPEQYF.

This chain joins TRBV10-2 and TRBJ2-3; 11 bases map to TRBD2. Per germline, CDR1 WSHSY and CDR2 SAAADI. The CDR3 spans 17 residues. J gave up 3 bases and V 0 bases, and 5 bases lay outside the gene matches. The DNA for the CDR3 is TGCGCCAGCAGTGAGTCGAGCACTAGCGGGAGTACAGATACGCAGTATTTT. It encodes CASSESSTSGSTDTQYF.

The chain links TRBV10-3 to TRBJ2-5, with 12 nucleotides matching TRBD2. This CDR3 region has 18 residues. From germline, CDR1 is ENHRY and CDR2 SYGVKD. After removal of 6 bases from V and 0 bases from J, the junction contained 11 bases not matched to a gene. The DNA of the CDR3 is TGTGCCATCAGCATGCCCCGGACTAGCGGGACCTACCAAGAGACCCAGTACTTC. Translated: CAISMPRTSGTYQETQYF.

The V and J genes are TRBV6-5 and TRBJ1-2; D might be TRBD1 (5 bases). Per the germline V gene, CDR1 is MNHEY and CDR2 is SVGAGI. The CDR3 is 14 amino acids. V shed 8 bases and J shed 4 bases, with 17 bases lying between them. This chain's CDR3 is CASASEGHTYGYTF. The CDR3 DNA reads as TGTGCCAGCGCCTCGGAGGGGCACACCTATGGCTACACCTTC.

This clone was seen a few times. The chain combines TRBV19 with TRBJ1-1; D is unresolved. The CDR3 spans 14 residues. Germline lookup yields CDR1 LNHDA and CDR2 SQIVND (reference sequence). Trimming left V 5 bases short and J 5 bases short, with 15 bases between. CDR3 sequence (DNA): TGTGCCAGTAGTGCAGAAGTAAGGAGGACTGAAGCTTTCTTT. It codes for CASSAEVRRTEAFF.

The CDR3 protein is CASSLDSTYEQYF. In DNA, the CDR3 is TGTGCCAGCAGCTTAGACAGTACCTACGAGCAGTACTTC. The chain has TRBV7-9 and TRBJ2-7; D is undetermined. The V gene lost 1 base and the J gene lost 2 bases, with 6 bases spanning the gap. This CDR3 contains 13 residues. Germline V CDR1 and CDR2: SEHNR, FQNEAQ (reference sequence).

The genes are TRBV10-3 and TRBJ2-2; 8 bases are shared with TRBD1. Germline values: CDR1 ENHRY, CDR2 SYGVKD. This CDR3 comprises 16 residues. J gave up 5 bases and V 0 bases, and 5 bases lay outside the gene matches. The CDR3: CAISESNRGITGELFF. As DNA, the CDR3 is TGTGCCATCAGTGAGTCGAACAGGGGGATAACCGGGGAGCTGTTTTTT.

V is TRBV5-1 and J is TRBJ2-1; the D gene could be TRBD1 or TRBD2 (6 bases each). The CDR3 covers 15 residues. The V gene lost 4 bases and the J gene lost 3 bases, with 14 bases spanning the gap. Germline V CDR1 and CDR2: SGHRS, YFSETQ. This CDR3 is CASSAGQGVYNEQFF. CDR3 DNA sequence: TGCGCCAGCAGCGCGGGACAAGGGGTCTACAATGAGCAGTTCTTC.

This clone turned up a few times. This chain links TRBV29-1 with TRBJ1-1; 8 bases are a match to TRBD1. The V gene's germline CDR1 is SQVTM and CDR2 ANQGSEA. With 6 bases clipped from V and 1 base from J, the junction kept 4 bases outside the gene matches. There are 13 residues in the CDR3. The CDR3 loop is CSVGQGTNTEAFF. CDR3 nucleotide sequence: TGCAGCGTCGGACAGGGAACGAACACTGAAGCTTTCTTT.

This chain links TRBV13 with TRBJ2-5; TRBD1 aligns across 7 bases. The CDR3 sequence is 16 residues long. Germline V gene data show CDR1 as PRHDT and CDR2 as FYEKMQ (reference sequence). Trimming at V came to 4 bases and at J to 1 base, leaving 9 bases not matched to a gene. CDR3 DNA sequence: TGTGCCAGCAGCTCGAGACAGGGAACGATCCAAGAGACCCAGTACTTC. Protein: CASSSRQGTIQETQYF.

The chain has TRBV5-5 and TRBJ1-2; D ambiguous. The germline gives CDR1 SGHKS, CDR2 YYEKEE (reference sequence). The V end lost 4 bases, the J end lost 6 bases, and 16 bases lay between the germline ends. The CDR3 length is 14 residues. Written as DNA, the CDR3 is TGTGCCAGCAGCCCAGAGTGGCAGTCGGATGGCTACACCTTC. This codes for CASSPEWQSDGYTF.

The chain has TRBV11-2 and TRBJ2-1; D unresolved. V lost 4 bases, J lost 3 bases, and 13 bases lay in between. CDR1 SGHAT and CDR2 FQNNGV come from the germline V gene. This CDR3 is 15 amino acids long. In DNA, the CDR3 is TGTGCCAGCAGCTCCACGAACATCAACTACAATGAGCAGTTCTTC. This translates into CASSSTNINYNEQFF.

The V gene is TRBV27, the J gene TRBJ1-2; D is unclear. Trimming took 5 bases from V and 2 from J, leaving 9 bases between them. The CDR3 covers 13 residues. Looked up from germline, CDR1 is MNHEY and CDR2 is SMNVEV (reference sequence). The CDR3 spells CASSHGPNYGYTF. CDR3 DNA sequence: TGTGCCAGCAGTCACGGGCCAAACTATGGCTACACCTTC.